These 4 T cell receptor beta chains were sequenced from one sample in a study of PD-1 blockade in classical Hodgkin lymphoma. The repertoire was sequenced with immunoSEQ multiplex PCR; TCRdb's copy has only in-frame clones and lacks some. The table lists 15,000 to 20,000 clones, approximately 84% of them singletons. Described time point: newly diagnosed, previously untreated cHL patient sample. What was sequenced was peripheral blood mononuclear cells (PBMCs). The receptors here all came from a human donor with classical Hodgkin lymphoma.

The J gene is TRBJ2-5, the V gene TRBV18; unclear D gene. Germline lookup yields CDR1 KGHSH and CDR2 LQKENI. Trimming pared 1 base from V and 1 base from J, leaving 7 bases between. The CDR3 runs to 14 residues. The CDR3 nucleotides read TGTGCCAGCTCACCACAGGGATCCCAAGAGACCCAGTACTTC. Translating gives CASSPQGSQETQYF.

The J gene is TRBJ2-7, the V gene TRBV29-1; the D gene is possibly TRBD1 (6 bases). Germline V CDR1 and CDR2: SQVTM, ANQGSEA. This CDR3 has 15 amino acids. V shed 5 bases and J shed 5 bases, with 22 bases lying between them. The CDR3, as DNA: TGCAGCGTTACGAACCCCCAGGGGATCGCAGACGAGCAGTACTTC. Encoded protein: CSVTNPQGIADEQYF.

The chain uses TRBV10-1 and TRBJ2-3; tentatively, D is TRBD2 (5 bases). The CDR3 extends over 14 amino acids. V was cut by 5 bases and J by 6 bases, with 15 bases left in between. Looked up from germline, CDR1 is WNHNN and CDR2 is SYGVQD (reference sequence). The CDR3 bases are TGCGCCAGCAGTCAGTGCGGGCCTCCCGATACGCAGTATTTT. Amino acid sequence: CASSQCGPPDTQYF.

This clone was seen a handful of times. V gene TRBV19 combines with J gene TRBJ1-5; TRBD1 might be the D (6 bases). The CDR3 is 15 residues long. Trimming took off 7 bases at V and 0 bases at J, with 13 bases between the two ends. Per germline, CDR1 LNHDA and CDR2 SQIVND (reference sequence). The CDR3 nucleotides read TGTGCCAGTACCGACAGGCCATCTAGCAATCAGCCCCAGCATTTT. Translated: CASTDRPSSNQPQHF. The full variable domain, with the rest looked up from reference TRBV19 and TRBJ1-5, is DGGITQSPKYLFRKEGQNVTLSCEQNLNHDAMYWYRQDPGQGLRLIYYSQIVNDFQKGDIAEGYSVSREKKESFPLTVTSAQKNPTAFYLCASTDRPSSNQPQHFGDGTRLSIL.